This T cell receptor (beta chain) comes out of a study of metastatic and nonmetastatic thyroid tumors. Background on the study: Peripheral blood and tumor or nodule samples from malignant and benign thyroid patients were compared.

General study results and limits: The study reportedly found significantly higher TCR beta diversity in malignant thyroid tumors than benign nodules, in blood and tumor.

This clone is termed medium-sized. The antigen is unknown. TCRdb reprocessed the PCR reads via MiXCR. This sample has about 9,100 clones, with about 20% found just once. The CDR3 covers 11 residues. V was trimmed by 5 bases and J by 6 bases, leaving 5 bases between them. Thyroid surgery was preceded by no treatment in any patient. The V gene is TRBV12-3 or TRBV12-4, the J gene TRBJ2-1; D remains ambiguous. Material for sequencing was adjacent normal tissue. This sequence originates from a female donor with papillary thyroid cancer or a benign thyroid nodule (not recorded which). Some clones in this sample may be carry-over from other donors' samples. The CDR3 region has the DNA TGTGCCAGCAGTCCCGGCAATGAGCAGTTCTTC. It is translated as CASSPGNEQFF.